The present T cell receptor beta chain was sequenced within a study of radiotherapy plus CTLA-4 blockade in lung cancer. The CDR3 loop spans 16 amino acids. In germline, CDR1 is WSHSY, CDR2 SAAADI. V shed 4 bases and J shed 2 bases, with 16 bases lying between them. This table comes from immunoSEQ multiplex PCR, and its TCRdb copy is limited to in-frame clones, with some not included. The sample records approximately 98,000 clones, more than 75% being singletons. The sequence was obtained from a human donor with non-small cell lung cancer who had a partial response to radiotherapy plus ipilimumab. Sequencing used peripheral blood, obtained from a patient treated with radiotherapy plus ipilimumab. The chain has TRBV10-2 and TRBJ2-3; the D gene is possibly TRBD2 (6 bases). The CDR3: CASSGEPGLHTDTQYF. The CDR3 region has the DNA TGCGCCAGCAGTGGGGAACCGGGACTCCACACAGATACGCAGTATTTT.